The 2 T cell receptor beta chains below all came from one sample that was sequenced in a study of T cells in Graves' hyperthyroidism and ophthalmopathy. Using RNA transcripts as the source, TCR beta CDR3 regions were amplified. The HTBI primer set served for first-round RT-PCR of the TCR CDR3. Each CDR3 protein is one row after TCRdb ran MiXCR on the multiplex PCR reads. The sample yields around 690,000 distinct CDR3 sequences, 17% seen once. Sequences were obtained from blood. The receptors here all came from a man in his forties or fifties with Graves' hyperthyroidism.

This chain joins TRBV4-1 and TRBJ1-5, with 7 bases identical to TRBD1. This CDR3 has 16 amino acids. Per germline, CDR1 MGHRA and CDR2 YSYEKL. The V gene end was trimmed by 1 base and the J gene end by 2 bases; junction bases not matched to a gene: 5. The CDR3 is CASSQGSGQGNQPQHF. The CDR3, as DNA: TGCGCCAGCAGCCAAGGGAGCGGACAGGGCAATCAGCCCCAGCATTTT.

This clonotype occurred many times. The CDR3 sequence: CASSLEADRATGETQYF. DNA of the CDR3: TGTGCCAGCAGCTTAGAAGCGGACAGGGCGACCGGAGAGACCCAGTACTTC. This chain joins TRBV11-2 and TRBJ2-5; 8 positions agree with TRBD1. The CDR3 extends over 17 amino acids. Germline loops: CDR1 SGHAT, CDR2 FQNNGV. Unmatched junction bases numbered 10, after V lost 0 bases and J lost 4 bases.